This record covers a single T cell receptor beta chain. As yet, its antigen is unknown. There are 13 residues in the CDR3. The V and J ends lost 5 bases and 4 bases respectively, with 10 bases between them. CDR1 and CDR2 (germline): SEHNR, FQNEAQ (reference sequence). The authors ran a second PCR of about 7 to 11 cycles using a sample-barcoded 5' primer and a J-beta primer mix. TCRdb reprocessed the 5' RACE reads with MiXCR, giving one entry per CDR3 protein. The sample lists around 1,700,000 distinct CDR3 sequences, roughly 30% seen once, with 7.7% in the top ten. The data belong to a study of blood T cells in healthy people across ages. Findings and caveats of the study: The long-lived group displayed more naive CD4+ cells, plus higher diversity, than the aged donors did. Among T cells, TCR beta diversity per million cells dropped roughly linearly as age rose.

The sequenced sample was blood. This sequence was found in a woman in her twenties or thirties in good health. The genes are TRBV7-9 and TRBJ2-3; D unclear. In DNA form, the CDR3 reads TGTGCCAGCAGCCCACAGACCCCAGATACGCAGTATTTT. This gives the protein CASSPQTPDTQYF.